A selection of T cell receptor beta chains follows, all from one sample in a study of cytomegalovirus exposure and HLA in healthy donors. TCRdb's table, derived via immunoSEQ multiplex PCR, lists solely in-frame clones and lacks some. The data show about 200,000 clones, 70% to 80% seen once. What was sequenced was PBMCs. The source is a man aged 35 to 55 in good health and CMV-seronegative. The CDR3 runs from the conserved cysteine through the conserved F or W. A D gene is named only where the DNA matches it firmly. Expanded clones are given a class, and other clones once, few, many or no size at all.

abundance: .; d_gene: .; v_gene: TRBV2; j_gene: TRBJ1-6; CDR3nt: TGTGCCAGCAGTGAAGTCTCCTACCCTCCGGCCCTCCACTTT; CDR3aa: CASSEVSYPPALHF
abundance: .; d_gene: TRBD2; v_gene: TRBV7-9; j_gene: TRBJ2-7; CDR3nt: TGTGCCAGCAGCTCTCGGACTAGCGGGAGGTACGAGCAGTACTTC; CDR3aa: CASSSRTSGRYEQYF
abundance: .; d_gene: TRBD1; v_gene: TRBV5-8; j_gene: TRBJ1-5; CDR3nt: TGTGCCAGCAGCTTCGGACAGGGCCTCAATCAGCCCCAGCATTTT; CDR3aa: CASSFGQGLNQPQHF
abundance: .; d_gene: .; v_gene: TRBV6-5; j_gene: TRBJ2-1; CDR3nt: TGTGCCAGCAGTTACTCAGCAGGGAAAGAGCAGTTCTTC; CDR3aa: CASSYSAGKEQFF
abundance: few; d_gene: .; v_gene: TRBV4-1; j_gene: TRBJ1-3; CDR3nt: TGCGCCAGCAGCCCGGAAGCGGGACATGGAAACACCATATATTTT; CDR3aa: CASSPEAGHGNTIYF
abundance: .; d_gene: TRBD2; v_gene: TRBV7-3; j_gene: TRBJ2-2; CDR3nt: TGTGCCAGCAGCTTAATAAGCGGGGCCACCGGGGAGCTGTTTTTT; CDR3aa: CASSLISGATGELFF
abundance: few; d_gene: .; v_gene: TRBV5-1; j_gene: TRBJ1-2; CDR3nt: TGCGCCAGCAGCAAGACGACCGGGACTCCTAACTATGGCTACACCTTC; CDR3aa: CASSKTTGTPNYGYTF
abundance: few; d_gene: .; v_gene: TRBV4-1; j_gene: TRBJ1-3; CDR3nt: TGCGCCAGCAGCCAAGAGACGACAGGTACTTTAACTGGAAACACCATATATTTT; CDR3aa: CASSQETTGTLTGNTIYF
abundance: once; d_gene: .; v_gene: TRBV27; j_gene: TRBJ1-1; CDR3nt: TGTGCCAGCAGTTTGGCAGAGAACACTGAAGCTTTCTTT; CDR3aa: CASSLAENTEAFF
abundance: .; d_gene: TRBD1; v_gene: TRBV19; j_gene: TRBJ1-4; CDR3nt: TGTGCCAGTAGTATCGTGGGACAGTTTAATGAAAAACTGTTTTTT; CDR3aa: CASSIVGQFNEKLFF
abundance: .; d_gene: .; v_gene: TRBV10-3; j_gene: TRBJ1-3; CDR3nt: TGTGCCATCAGGGTTTTTGACGGGAACTCTGGAAACACCATATATTTT; CDR3aa: CAIRVFDGNSGNTIYF
abundance: .; d_gene: .; v_gene: TRBV5-8; j_gene: TRBJ1-3; CDR3nt: TGTGCCAGCAGCTTCCCGGGACATCTTTGGGGAAACACCATATATTTT; CDR3aa: CASSFPGHLWGNTIYF
abundance: .; d_gene: .; v_gene: TRBV9; j_gene: TRBJ1-6; CDR3nt: TGTGCCAGCAGCGTTACGGGAGGGGATGATTCACCCCTCCACTTT; CDR3aa: CASSVTGGDDSPLHF
abundance: .; d_gene: .; v_gene: TRBV14; j_gene: TRBJ1-1; CDR3nt: TGTGCCAGCAGCGCACAGGAGAACACTGAAGCTTTCTTT; CDR3aa: CASSAQENTEAFF
abundance: .; d_gene: TRBD1; v_gene: TRBV2; j_gene: TRBJ1-5; CDR3nt: TGTGCCAGCAGTGTCGGACAGGGGGCTGTTCAGCCCCAGCATTTT; CDR3aa: CASSVGQGAVQPQHF
abundance: .; d_gene: .; v_gene: TRBV25-1; j_gene: TRBJ2-7; CDR3nt: TGTGCCAGCAGTCCGGACACCTCATACGAGCAGTACTTC; CDR3aa: CASSPDTSYEQYF
abundance: .; d_gene: .; v_gene: TRBV28; j_gene: TRBJ1-2; CDR3nt: TGTGCCAGCCGAAAAGAACTCGGCTACACCTTC; CDR3aa: CASRKELGYTF
abundance: .; d_gene: .; v_gene: TRBV7-2; j_gene: TRBJ1-1; CDR3nt: TGTGCCAGCAGCTTAGTTGCAGGGATGAACACTGAAGCTTTCTTT; CDR3aa: CASSLVAGMNTEAFF
abundance: once; d_gene: .; v_gene: TRBV5-1; j_gene: TRBJ1-2; CDR3nt: TGCGCCAGCAGCTTTGATTCAGGGGTTGGCTACACCTTC; CDR3aa: CASSFDSGVGYTF
abundance: .; d_gene: .; v_gene: TRBV7-3; j_gene: TRBJ2-5; CDR3nt: TGTGCCAGCAGCTTGCAGGGGGAGACCCAGTACTTC; CDR3aa: CASSLQGETQYF
abundance: .; d_gene: .; v_gene: TRBV27; j_gene: TRBJ1-1; CDR3nt: TGTGCCAGCAGTTCTTTTACAACAATGAACACTGAAGCTTTCTTT; CDR3aa: CASSSFTTMNTEAFF
abundance: .; d_gene: .; v_gene: TRBV27; j_gene: TRBJ1-5; CDR3nt: TGTGCCAGCAGCCGGAGTGCAGGGGCCCCCAACCAGCCCCAGCATTTT; CDR3aa: CASSRSAGAPNQPQHF
abundance: .; d_gene: .; v_gene: TRBV7-9; j_gene: TRBJ2-6; CDR3nt: TGTTCCAGCAGCTTATTATCCTTCTCTGGGGCCAACGTCCTGACTTTC; CDR3aa: CSSSLLSFSGANVLTF
abundance: .; d_gene: .; v_gene: TRBV6-5; j_gene: TRBJ1-1; CDR3nt: TGTGCCAGCAGTCCACGGACACCCAACACTGAAGCTTTCTTT; CDR3aa: CASSPRTPNTEAFF
abundance: few; d_gene: TRBD1; v_gene: TRBV5-4; j_gene: TRBJ2-6; CDR3nt: TGTGCCAGCAGCACGATACAGGGGCGTGGGGCCAACGTCCTGACTTTC; CDR3aa: CASSTIQGRGANVLTF
abundance: .; d_gene: .; v_gene: TRBV27; j_gene: TRBJ1-4; CDR3nt: TGTGCCAGCAGTTTACAAGGAGCTAATGAAAAACTGTTTTTT; CDR3aa: CASSLQGANEKLFF
abundance: few; d_gene: .; v_gene: TRBV7-3; j_gene: TRBJ1-1; CDR3nt: TGTGCCAGCAGCCGGACTGGGGACTCTGAAGCTTTCTTT; CDR3aa: CASSRTGDSEAFF
abundance: .; d_gene: .; v_gene: TRBV18; j_gene: TRBJ2-7; CDR3nt: TGTGCCAGTTCCTACGGCTACGAGCAGTACTTC; CDR3aa: CASSYGYEQYF
abundance: many; d_gene: .; v_gene: TRBV20-1; j_gene: TRBJ1-1; CDR3nt: TGCAGTGCTCCTGGGGAGTATGAAGCTTTCTTT; CDR3aa: CSAPGEYEAFF
abundance: .; d_gene: .; v_gene: TRBV5-4; j_gene: TRBJ2-1; CDR3nt: TGTGCCAGCAGCACAGGAGGGTTAGAGCAGTTCTTC; CDR3aa: CASSTGGLEQFF
abundance: .; d_gene: .; v_gene: TRBV4-1; j_gene: TRBJ1-5; CDR3nt: TGCGCCAGCAAAGGGAGGGAGGGGAGCAATCAGCCCCAGCATTTT; CDR3aa: CASKGREGSNQPQHF
abundance: .; d_gene: .; v_gene: TRBV27; j_gene: TRBJ1-1; CDR3nt: TGTGCCAGCAGCACGAACACAGGTCCGAACACTGAAGCTTTCTTT; CDR3aa: CASSTNTGPNTEAFF
abundance: .; d_gene: .; v_gene: TRBV4-3; j_gene: TRBJ2-3; CDR3nt: TGCGCCAGCAGCCAAGATGGAGGGGGGGGGCCTGCAGATACGCAGTATTTT; CDR3aa: CASSQDGGGGPADTQYF
abundance: .; d_gene: .; v_gene: TRBV2; j_gene: TRBJ1-5; CDR3nt: TGTGCCAGCAGTGACAGTCATAGCAATCAGCCCCAGCATTTT; CDR3aa: CASSDSHSNQPQHF
abundance: .; d_gene: TRBD1; v_gene: TRBV14; j_gene: TRBJ1-2; CDR3nt: TGTGCCAGCAGCCTCGTCGGGGGACAGGGGATCTGGGAAGGCTACACCTTC; CDR3aa: CASSLVGGQGIWEGYTF
abundance: .; d_gene: .; v_gene: TRBV10-3; j_gene: TRBJ2-7; CDR3nt: TGTGCCATCAGTGTATCACCCCAAAAAGCAAGGCAGTACTTC; CDR3aa: CAISVSPQKARQYF
abundance: .; d_gene: .; v_gene: TRBV12-5; j_gene: TRBJ1-1; CDR3nt: TGTGCTAGTGGTTTGATTTATCTGGTCCTGCCCGGACACAAAGGGAACACTGAAGCTTTCTTT; CDR3aa: CASGLIYLVLPGHKGNTEAFF
abundance: .; d_gene: TRBD2; v_gene: TRBV2; j_gene: TRBJ2-2; CDR3nt: TGTGCCAGCAGGCCTACTAGCGGGAACACCGGGGAGCTGTTTTTT; CDR3aa: CASRPTSGNTGELFF
abundance: .; d_gene: .; v_gene: TRBV4-1; j_gene: TRBJ2-5; CDR3nt: TGCGCCAGCAGCCAAGGGCAGGCGAGCGAGACCCAGTACTTC; CDR3aa: CASSQGQASETQYF
abundance: .; d_gene: .; v_gene: TRBV5-1; j_gene: TRBJ2-1; CDR3nt: TGCGCCAGCAGCTTGGGCGTTCGTCTTTCCTACAATGAGCAGTTCTTC; CDR3aa: CASSLGVRLSYNEQFF
abundance: .; d_gene: TRBD2; v_gene: TRBV7-3; j_gene: TRBJ2-1; CDR3nt: TGTGCCAGCAGCGCGGGGGCCTACAATGAGCAGTTCTTC; CDR3aa: CASSAGAYNEQFF
abundance: once; d_gene: .; v_gene: TRBV5-1; j_gene: TRBJ1-1; CDR3nt: TGCGCCAGCAGCTTTAACAGGGACACTGAAGCTTTCTTT; CDR3aa: CASSFNRDTEAFF
abundance: .; d_gene: .; v_gene: TRBV5-4; j_gene: TRBJ2-1; CDR3nt: TGTGCCAGCAGCCCTACTGGAGGTAGCTCCTACAATGAGCAGTTCTTC; CDR3aa: CASSPTGGSSYNEQFF
abundance: once; d_gene: TRBD1; v_gene: TRBV7-9; j_gene: TRBJ1-1; CDR3nt: TGTTCCAGCAGCCCTCGGACAGGGCCTCACCTCATGGAAGCTTTCTTT; CDR3aa: CSSSPRTGPHLMEAFF
abundance: .; d_gene: TRBD1; v_gene: TRBV5-1; j_gene: TRBJ1-1; CDR3nt: TGCGCCAGCAGCTTGGGGCAGGGGGCCACTGAAGCTTTCTTT; CDR3aa: CASSLGQGATEAFF
abundance: .; d_gene: TRBD1; v_gene: TRBV4-1; j_gene: TRBJ1-2; CDR3nt: TGCGCCAGCAGCCAAGAATTCCGGGACAGGGGTGGCTACACCTTC; CDR3aa: CASSQEFRDRGGYTF
abundance: .; d_gene: TRBD2; v_gene: TRBV18; j_gene: TRBJ2-1; CDR3nt: TGTGCCAGCTCCCCGGGACTACACGCCTACAATGAGCAGTTCTTC; CDR3aa: CASSPGLHAYNEQFF
abundance: .; d_gene: .; v_gene: TRBV28; j_gene: TRBJ2-7; CDR3nt: TGTGCCAGCAGTTTGACATCGCGGGATGGCGACGAGCAGTACTTC; CDR3aa: CASSLTSRDGDEQYF
abundance: .; d_gene: TRBD1; v_gene: TRBV7-9; j_gene: TRBJ1-2; CDR3nt: TGTGCCAGCAGCTTAGTAAGCTGGCAGGGGGTAGAACTCTGCTATGGCTACACCTTC; CDR3aa: CASSLVSWQGVELCYGYTF
abundance: .; d_gene: .; v_gene: TRBV9; j_gene: TRBJ1-5; CDR3nt: TGTGCCAGCAGCGGCGGTAGCAATCAGCCCCAGCATTTT; CDR3aa: CASSGGSNQPQHF
abundance: .; d_gene: TRBD2; v_gene: TRBV10-1; j_gene: TRBJ2-2; CDR3nt: TGCGCCAGCAGTGAGTCGATTTGGCCACTGGGTAAGGGAGGGTTGAACACCGGGGAGCTGTTTTTT; CDR3aa: CASSESIWPLGKGGLNTGELFF